This T cell receptor (beta chain) is from a study of T cells in Graves' hyperthyroidism and ophthalmopathy. For Graves' hyperthyroidism to be stable, ophthalmopathy could not progress within 18 months. Authors of the study amplified TCR beta CDR3 regions from RNA transcripts. TCR CDR3 regions were first amplified by RT-PCR with HTBI primers. Each CDR3 protein gets one entry after TCRdb re-called the multiplex PCR reads with MiXCR. The sample has 350,000 to 400,000 distinct CDR3 sequences; about 18% are singletons. Sample: blood. The TCR originated in a woman between 18 and 29 years old with Graves' hyperthyroidism.

CDR3 sequence: CASSFMGEAFF. CDR3 bases: TGTGCCAGCAGTTTCATGGGAGAAGCTTTCTTT. The V and J genes are TRBV12-3 or TRBV12-4 and TRBJ1-1, with unresolved D. Trimming shortened V by 3 bases and J by 8 bases, and 7 bases separated the two germline ends. The CDR3 has 11 residues.